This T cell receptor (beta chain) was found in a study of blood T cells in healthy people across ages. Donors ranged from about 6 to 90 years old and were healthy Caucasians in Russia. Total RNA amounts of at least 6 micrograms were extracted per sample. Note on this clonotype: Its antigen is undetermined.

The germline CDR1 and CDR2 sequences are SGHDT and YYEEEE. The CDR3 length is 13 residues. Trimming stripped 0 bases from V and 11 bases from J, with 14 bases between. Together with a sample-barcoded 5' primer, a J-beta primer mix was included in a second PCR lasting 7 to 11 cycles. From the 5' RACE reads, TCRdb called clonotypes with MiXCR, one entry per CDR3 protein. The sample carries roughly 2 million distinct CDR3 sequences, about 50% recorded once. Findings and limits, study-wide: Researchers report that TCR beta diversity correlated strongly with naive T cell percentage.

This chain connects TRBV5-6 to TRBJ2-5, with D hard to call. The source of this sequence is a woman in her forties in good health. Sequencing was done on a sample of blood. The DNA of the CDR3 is TGTGCCAGCAGCTTGGGGCGGATGGCTGAGCAGTACTTC. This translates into CASSLGRMAEQYF.